Shown below are 2 T cell receptor beta chains from a single sample sequenced in a study of liver allograft versus peripheral blood T cells. Across the whole study: A comparison was made between T cell receptor repertoires in transplanted livers and those in recipients' peripheral blood.

One entry per CDR3 protein, called by TCRdb with MiXCR from the reads. The top ten clones hold roughly 8.3% of a sample with about 9,200 distinct CDR3 sequences, roughly a quarter of them seen once. These receptors were obtained from a human patient who had a liver transplant. Some T cells may originate from the graft donor.

The chain couples TRBV25-1 to TRBJ2-7; D gene ambiguous. Germline V gives CDR1 MGHDK, CDR2 SYGVNS. The V end was cut by 3 bases, the J end by 3 bases, with 12 bases between. The CDR3 consists of 14 residues. The CDR3 is CASSEPSGVYEQYF. DNA of the CDR3: TGTGCCAGCAGTGAGCCGTCTGGGGTCTACGAGCAGTACTTC.

The table lists this clonotype with a few counts. J is TRBJ1-2 and V is TRBV20-1; D remains unclear. Germline V lookup: CDR1 DFQATT, CDR2 SNEGSKA (reference sequence). CDR3 length: 11 amino acids. V shed 5 bases and J shed 4 bases, with 8 bases lying between them. CDR3 residues: CSARWVYGYTF. The CDR3 coding sequence is TGCAGTGCTCGCTGGGTCTATGGCTACACCTTC.